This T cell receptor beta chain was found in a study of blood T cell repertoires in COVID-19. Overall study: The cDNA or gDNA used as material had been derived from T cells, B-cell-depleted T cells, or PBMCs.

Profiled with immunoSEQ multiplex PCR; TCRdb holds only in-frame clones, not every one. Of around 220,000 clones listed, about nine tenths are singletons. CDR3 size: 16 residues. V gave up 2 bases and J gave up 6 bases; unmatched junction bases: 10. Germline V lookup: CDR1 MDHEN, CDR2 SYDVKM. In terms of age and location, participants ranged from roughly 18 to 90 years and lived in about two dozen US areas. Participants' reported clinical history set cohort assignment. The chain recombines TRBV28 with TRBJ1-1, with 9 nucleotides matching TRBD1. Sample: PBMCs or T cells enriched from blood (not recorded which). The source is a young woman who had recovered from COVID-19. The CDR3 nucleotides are TGTGCCAGCAGTTTAGTTCCGGGACAGGGAATCCCTGAAGCTTTCTTT. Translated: CASSLVPGQGIPEAFF.